The text below deals with one T cell receptor beta chain. Germline CDR1 is SEHNR and CDR2 is FQNEAQ (reference sequence). Losses at the gene ends were 5 bases for V and 6 bases for J; bases not matched to a gene: 18. The CDR3 runs 18 residues. The data derive from a study of T cell changes during pregnancy in multiple sclerosis. Repertoires were generated with immunoSEQ multiplex PCR, while TCRdb's copy carries only in-frame clones and drops some. Here the sample spans 40,000 to 45,000 clones, around 93% being singletons. The chain links TRBV7-9 to TRBJ2-1; TRBD2 agrees at 8 bases. This specimen consisted of CD4+ T cells from peripheral blood mononuclear cells, obtained before pregnancy. The source of this sequence is a female donor with multiple sclerosis, enrolled in a pregnancy study. The CDR3 DNA reads TGTGCCAGCAGCCCTCGGGGGGGCACCGTTATCTCGGGCAATGAGCAGTTCTTC. This sequence encodes CASSPRGGTVISGNEQFF.